Sequencing of this TCR beta chain was carried out in a study of human T cells and chemical hapten exposure. This clonotype has only a few counts. TCRdb reprocessed the RACE reads via MiXCR and lists one record per CDR3 protein. The table includes more than 300,000 distinct CDR3 sequences, roughly 5.3% detected once. The CDR3 is made up of 15 amino acids. The V end was cut by 7 bases, the J end by 0 bases, with 18 bases between. CDR1 and CDR2 from the germline V gene are SQVTM and ANQGSEA. As for time point: pre-sensitization, week 0. The treatment: therapeutic diphenylcyclopropenone sensitization with weekly scalp DPC.

The rearrangement links TRBV29-1 to TRBJ1-1; D call uncertain. Sample: whole blood, taken in connection with sensitization to the hapten diphenylcyclopropenone (DPC). The sequence came from a woman between 50 and 59 years old with alopecia areata. Some clones in this sample may be carry-over from other donors' samples. CDR3 coding DNA: TGCAGCGCCCGAGGCCTGGATAGCATGAACACTGAAGCTTTCTTT. Amino acid sequence: CSARGLDSMNTEAFF.